This T cell receptor beta chain appears in the sequencing data of a study of blood T cell repertoires in COVID-19. On the study more broadly: The United States, Italy and Spain were the sources of the acute and convalescent COVID-19 samples. Sources were T cells, B-cell-depleted T cells, or PBMCs; the material itself was cDNA or gDNA.

This CDR3 region has 16 residues. With 1 base removed from V and 1 base from J, the gap between germline ends came to 14 bases. Germline V gene sequence: CDR1 SGDLS, CDR2 YYNGEE. Original processing methods: The assay estimated nucleated cells by amplifying reference gene primers. Only in-frame clones appear in the TCRdb table, and some are missing; sequencing was by immunoSEQ multiplex PCR. V, J and clone size reflect that table, while D and trimming were determined from the DNA. Of 130,000 to 150,000 clones in the sample, around 84% were seen once. This chain joins TRBV9 and TRBJ1-1, with no clear D. The sample comprised peripheral blood. The sequence came from a human donor in a cohort sampled during active COVID-19. This chain's CDR3 is CASSVRGISENTEAFF. Written as DNA, the CDR3 is TGTGCCAGCAGCGTAAGAGGGATATCAGAGAACACTGAAGCTTTCTTT.